This record covers a single T cell receptor beta chain. This sample stems from a study of glioma-infiltrating T cells after dendritic cell vaccination. As for the study in general: Between the early 2000s and the early 2010s, patients got autologous tumor lysate-pulsed dendritic cell vaccines.

The protocol was immunoSEQ multiplex PCR, while the TCRdb copy is restricted to in-frame clones and leaves out a portion. The repertoire consists of roughly 85,000 clones, with around 84% occurring once and the leading ten covering 7.5% to 8.5%. Germline CDR1 reads GTSNPN; CDR2 reads SVGIG (reference sequence). Unmatched junction bases numbered 5, after V lost 0 bases and J lost 3 bases. The CDR3 is 16 amino acids. The sample's time point: after dendritic cell vaccination, including at tumor progression/relapse. V is TRBV30 and J is TRBJ2-2; the match to TRBD1 covers 9 bases. This receptor was taken from a human donor with glioblastoma. The source material was blood, sampled after dendritic cell vaccination. The CDR3 DNA reads TGTGCCTGGAGTGTCCCCGGGACAGGGTACACCGGGGAGCTGTTTTTT. Protein sequence: CAWSVPGTGYTGELFF.